This T cell receptor beta chain was retrieved from a study of cytomegalovirus exposure and HLA in healthy donors. The PCR used 60 Vbeta and 13 Jbeta primers. Produced via immunoSEQ multiplex PCR; TCRdb's table is partial and in-frame only. The profile covers roughly 190,000 clones, with roughly four fifths appearing a single time and roughly 2.1% taken by the ten largest. CDR3 length: 13 residues. CDR1 and CDR2 from the germline V gene are MNHNY and SVGAGI (reference sequence). Trimming took 8 bases from V and 3 from J, leaving 13 bases between them. The V call is TRBV6-6, the J call TRBJ1-1; tentatively, D is TRBD1 (5 bases). The clonotype originates from a woman aged 25 to 39 in good health and CMV-seropositive. Specimen: PBMCs. CDR3 amino acids: CASGRPGDTEAFF. The CDR3 nucleotides read TGTGCCAGCGGTCGACCGGGGGACACTGAAGCTTTCTTT.